A selection of T cell receptor beta chains follows, all from one sample in a study of blood T cell repertoires in COVID-19. The table came from immunoSEQ multiplex PCR; TCRdb's copy has only in-frame clones and leaves some out. Of around 260,000 clones listed, approximately 80% were seen once; the top ten hold 4.2%. The sequenced sample consisted of peripheral blood. The receptors originated from a man in his sixties with acute or convalescent COVID-19. The CDR3 runs from the conserved cysteine through the conserved F or W. The D gene is left open where the match is weak. The size of a clone is reported for some rows only, either as once, few or many, or as a class for expanded clones.

v_gene	d_gene	j_gene	abundance	CDR3aa
TRBV28	TRBD2	TRBJ2-7	.	CASSFSGLAGGPNNYEQYF
TRBV10-3	TRBD1	TRBJ1-1	.	CASRDSQNTEAFF
TRBV29-1	.	TRBJ1-4	.	CSVEASAGGNEKLFF
TRBV7-9	TRBD1	TRBJ1-1	.	CASSLLPGQGEAFF
TRBV23-1	.	TRBJ2-1	.	CASSQSPLYNEQFF
TRBV5-4	TRBD1	TRBJ2-5	.	CASSGGVLDRGFRETQYF
TRBV28	TRBD1	TRBJ2-3	.	CASSLAGRGQDTQYF
TRBV7-2	TRBD2	TRBJ2-5	.	CASSFQGGQETQYF
TRBV5-8	TRBD1	TRBJ2-7	once	CASPDRGYEQYF
TRBV7-8	.	TRBJ2-1	once	CASSLALDYLWEQFF
TRBV9	.	TRBJ2-2	.	CASSGQVSYTGELFF
TRBV10-3	.	TRBJ2-1	.	CAIRQPGLAYNEQFF
TRBV18	.	TRBJ2-1	few	CASSPRGGGYNEQFF
TRBV5-6	.	TRBJ2-6	.	CASRPNLRSGANVLTF
TRBV7-9	.	TRBJ2-7	.	CASSPGPQGFLGEQYF
TRBV30	.	TRBJ1-5	.	CAWSPGGRVVGQPQHF
TRBV2	TRBD1	TRBJ1-6	.	CASRRQQGNNSPLHF
TRBV19	TRBD1	TRBJ1-2	.	CASTPSGTGNVANYGYTF
TRBV5-4	TRBD2	TRBJ2-2	once	CASSLTSGRSGELFF